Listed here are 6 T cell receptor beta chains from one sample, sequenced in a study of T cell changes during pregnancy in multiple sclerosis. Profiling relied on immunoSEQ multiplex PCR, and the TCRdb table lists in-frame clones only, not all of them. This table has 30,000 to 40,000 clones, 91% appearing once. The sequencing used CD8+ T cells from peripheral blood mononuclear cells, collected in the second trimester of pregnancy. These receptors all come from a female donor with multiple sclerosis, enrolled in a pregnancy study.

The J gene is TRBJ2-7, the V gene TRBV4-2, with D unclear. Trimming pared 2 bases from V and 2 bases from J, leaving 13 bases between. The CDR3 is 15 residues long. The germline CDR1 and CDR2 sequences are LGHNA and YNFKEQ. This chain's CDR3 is CASSQMRQSAYEQYF. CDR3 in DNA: TGTGCCAGCAGCCAAATGCGGCAGTCGGCCTACGAGCAGTACTTC.

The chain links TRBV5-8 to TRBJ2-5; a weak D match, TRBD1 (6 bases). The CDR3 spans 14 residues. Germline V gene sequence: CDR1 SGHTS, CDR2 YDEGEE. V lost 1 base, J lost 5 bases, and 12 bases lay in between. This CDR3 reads CASSLSGALETQYF. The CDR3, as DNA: TGTGCCAGCAGCTTGTCAGGGGCTTTGGAGACCCAGTACTTC.

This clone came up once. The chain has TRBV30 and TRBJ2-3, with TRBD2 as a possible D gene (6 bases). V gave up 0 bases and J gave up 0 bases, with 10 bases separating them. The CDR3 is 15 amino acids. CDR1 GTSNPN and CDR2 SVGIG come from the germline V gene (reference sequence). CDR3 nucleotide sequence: TGTGCCTGGAGTGTGATGGGGACTAGCACAGATACGCAGTATTTT. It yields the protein CAWSVMGTSTDTQYF.

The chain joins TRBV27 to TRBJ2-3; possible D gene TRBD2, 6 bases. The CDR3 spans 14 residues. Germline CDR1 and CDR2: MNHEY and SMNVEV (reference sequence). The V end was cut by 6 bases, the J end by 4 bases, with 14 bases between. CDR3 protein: CASRTSQLADTQYF. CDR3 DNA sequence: TGTGCCAGCAGGACTAGTCAGTTGGCAGATACGCAGTATTTT.

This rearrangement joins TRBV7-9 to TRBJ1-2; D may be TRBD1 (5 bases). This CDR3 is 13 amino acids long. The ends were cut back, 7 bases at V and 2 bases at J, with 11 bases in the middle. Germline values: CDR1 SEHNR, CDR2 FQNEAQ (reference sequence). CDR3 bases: TGTGCCAGCAATGATGGGGGGAACTATGGCTACACCTTC. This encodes CASNDGGNYGYTF. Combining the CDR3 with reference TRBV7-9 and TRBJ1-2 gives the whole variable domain DTGVSQNPRHKITKRGQNVTFRCDPISEHNRLYWYRQTLGQGPEFLTYFQNEAQLEKSRLLSDRFSAERPKGSFSTLEIQRTEQGDSAMYLCASNDGGNYGYTFGSGTRLTVV.

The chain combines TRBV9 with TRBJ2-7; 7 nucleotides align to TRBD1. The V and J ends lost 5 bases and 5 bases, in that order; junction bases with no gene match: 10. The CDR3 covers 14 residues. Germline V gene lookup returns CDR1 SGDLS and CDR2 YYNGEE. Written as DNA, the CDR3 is TGTGCCAGCAGTGCGGAGACAGGGATAAACGAGCAGTACTTC. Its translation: CASSAETGINEQYF.